The next 24 T cell receptor beta chains were all read from a single sample in a study of cytomegalovirus exposure and HLA in healthy donors. The PCR employed 60 Vbeta primers together with 13 Jbeta primers. Some clones are missing from TCRdb's copy, which holds only in-frame ones; the method was immunoSEQ multiplex PCR. This table has about 160,000 clones, approximately 74% appearing once. Source material: PBMCs. The receptor source for this set is a young woman in good health and CMV-seronegative.

CDR3 sequence: CASRTGDYSNQPQHF. The CDR3 region has the DNA TGTGCCAGTAGGACGGGGGATTATAGCAATCAGCCCCAGCATTTT. The chain couples TRBV19 to TRBJ1-5; a weak D match, TRBD1 (5 bases). Per the germline V gene, CDR1 is LNHDA and CDR2 is SQIVND (reference sequence). The CDR3 sequence is 15 residues long. Trimming took off 6 bases at V and 0 bases at J, with 12 bases between the two ends.

This clone has a handful of counts. The chain has TRBV9 and TRBJ1-3; D call uncertain. V was pared by 4 bases and J by 4 bases, with 15 bases between. Germline lookup yields CDR1 SGDLS and CDR2 YYNGEE. The CDR3 totals 15 residues. The CDR3 DNA reads as TGTGCCAGCAGCCCCGCGGGGTTACGAGGAAACACCATATATTTT. This encodes CASSPAGLRGNTIYF.

The chain links TRBV6-5 to TRBJ2-7, with TRBD1 as a possible D gene (6 bases). Germline V CDR1 and CDR2: MNHEY, SVGAGI. CDR3 length: 13 residues. V lost 7 bases, J lost 4 bases, and 14 bases lay in between. The CDR3 nucleotides read TGTGCCAGCAATGAAGGGGGTTCGTACGAGCAGTACTTC. Amino acids: CASNEGGSYEQYF.

CDR3 nucleotides: TGTGCCAGCAGCCAAGACCGCGGCGGGCCAATAATACATCAGTATTTT. This gives the protein CASSQDRGGPIIHQYF. The chain links TRBV4-2 to TRBJ2-3, with D possibly matching TRBD2 (5 bases). The V gene's germline CDR1 is LGHNA and CDR2 YNFKEQ. V lost 0 bases to trimming and J lost 12 bases, with 22 bases between them. This CDR3 has 16 amino acids.

The chain employs TRBV2 and TRBJ2-3, with TRBD2 as a possible D gene (5 bases). V was pared by 9 bases and J by 0 bases, with 10 bases between. The germline CDR1 and CDR2 sequences are SNHLY and FYNNEI. The CDR3 covers 13 residues. The CDR3 nucleotides are TGTGCCAGACGGGAAAGTAGCACAGATACGCAGTATTTT. Translating it yields CARRESSTDTQYF. The full variable domain, in which reference TRBV2 and TRBJ2-3 provide the parts outside the CDR3, is EPEVTQTPSHQVTQMGQEVILRCVPISNHLYFYWYRQILGQKVEFLVSFYNNEISEKSEIFDDQFSVERPDGSNFTLKIRSTKLEDSAMYFCARRESSTDTQYFGPGTRLTVL.

The gene calls are TRBV27 and TRBJ1-4; TRBD1 matches 11 bases. The V and J ends lost 11 bases and 3 bases, in that order; junction bases with no gene match: 11. Germline V gives CDR1 MNHEY, CDR2 SMNVEV (reference sequence). This CDR3 has 16 amino acids. The CDR3 spells CALTGDRGVANEKLFF. CDR3 bases: TGTGCCCTGACGGGGGACAGGGGGGTCGCTAATGAAAAACTGTTTTTT.

This clone was counted a few times. The rearrangement joins TRBV4-1 to TRBJ2-3, with TRBD2 matching over 10 bases. Per the germline V gene, CDR1 is MGHRA and CDR2 is YSYEKL. The CDR3 consists of 17 residues. V shed 4 bases, J shed 0 bases, and the junction held 7 bases outside the gene matches. CDR3 nucleotides: TGCGCCAGCAGCCCCAGGACTAGCGGAGGTAGCACAGATACGCAGTATTTT. Amino acid sequence: CASSPRTSGGSTDTQYF.

The chain has TRBV18 and TRBJ1-2; 7 bases are shared with TRBD1. Germline trimming cut 3 bases from V and 4 bases from J; bases unmatched to any gene: 2. The CDR3 runs to 13 residues. Germline V gene sequence: CDR1 KGHSH, CDR2 LQKENI. CDR3 DNA: TGTGCCAGCTCACCCACAGGGGTCTATGGCTACACCTTC. The encoded protein is CASSPTGVYGYTF.

This chain connects TRBV4-2 to TRBJ2-3; TRBD2 agrees at 11 bases. Germline V gene data show CDR1 as LGHNA and CDR2 as YNFKEQ. V shed 4 bases and J 0 bases; nucleotides not matched to a gene: 3. This CDR3 comprises 16 residues. The DNA of the CDR3 is TGTGCCAGCAGCCCCCGGACTAGCGGGAGCACAGATACGCAGTATTTT. Encoded protein: CASSPRTSGSTDTQYF.

The chain recombines TRBV19 with TRBJ2-5; TRBD2 might be the D (6 bases). The V end was cut by 3 bases, the J end by 4 bases, with 12 bases between. CDR3 length: 14 residues. Germline CDR1 and CDR2: LNHDA and SQIVND (reference sequence). CDR3 loop: CASSIGGNGETQYF. As DNA, the CDR3 is TGTGCCAGTAGTATCGGGGGAAATGGAGAGACCCAGTACTTC.

This clone was seen a handful of times. V gene TRBV30 combines with J gene TRBJ1-5; 7 nucleotides line up with TRBD1. Trimming at V came to 0 bases and at J to 5 bases, leaving 10 bases not matched to a gene. CDR3 length: 16 amino acids. In germline, CDR1 is GTSNPN, CDR2 SVGIG (reference sequence). CDR3 loop: CAWSVRGQGVDQPQHF. CDR3 sequence (DNA): TGTGCCTGGAGTGTACGGGGGCAGGGGGTCGATCAGCCCCAGCATTTT. Filled out from reference TRBV30 and TRBJ1-5, the complete variable domain reads SQTIHQWPATLVQPVGSPLSLECTVEGTSNPNLYWYRQAAGRGLQLLFYSVGIGQISSEVPQNLSASRPQDRQFILSSKKLLLSDSGFYLCAWSVRGQGVDQPQHFGDGTRLSIL.

The chain carries TRBV7-9 and TRBJ2-7, with D maybe TRBD2 (6 bases). Deletions cut 3 bases from V and 4 bases from J, with 19 bases between. The length of the CDR3 is 16 residues. Germline V CDR1 and CDR2: SEHNR, FQNEAQ (reference sequence). The CDR3 spells CASSFEDSGRGYEQYF. As DNA, the CDR3 is TGTGCCAGCAGCTTCGAGGATTCGGGACGGGGGTACGAGCAGTACTTC.

The chain carries TRBV2 and TRBJ1-3, with D possibly being TRBD2 (5 bases). The better agreement between TRBJ2-2 and the DNA end casts doubt on the J call. CDR1 SNHLY and CDR2 FYNNEI come from the germline V gene. The CDR3 length is 14 residues. The CDR3 spells CASSEIGVYGELFF. The DNA of the CDR3 is TGTGCCAGCAGTGAGATCGGGGTTTACGGGGAGCTGTTTTTT.

Points on this clone: A read error may account for a junction end that differs from germline. The gene calls are TRBV6-1 and TRBJ1-5, with D possibly TRBD1 on 5 matching bases. The CDR3 is 15 amino acids. CDR1 is MNHNS, CDR2 SASEGT, per germline. The CDR3 DNA is TGTGCCAGCAACCGGTATCGACAGTCCAATCGGCCCCAGCATTTT. Its translation is CASNRYRQSNRPQHF.

This sequence joins TRBV29-1 and TRBJ2-2; no clear D gene. The CDR3 consists of 14 residues. The V end was cut by 5 bases, the J end by 0 bases, with 10 bases between. From germline, CDR1 is SQVTM and CDR2 ANQGSEA. CDR3 loop: CSVSTTANTGELFF. The CDR3 region has the DNA TGCAGCGTTTCAACAACCGCGAACACCGGGGAGCTGTTTTTT.

This CDR3 reads CASRDINQPQHF. The CDR3, as DNA: TGTGCCAGCAGGGACATCAATCAGCCCCAGCATTTT. The chain joins TRBV28 to TRBJ1-5; D perhaps matches TRBD1 (5 bases). Per germline, CDR1 MDHEN and CDR2 SYDVKM. V gave up 6 bases and J gave up 3 bases, with 6 bases separating them. This CDR3 comprises 12 residues.

The V gene is TRBV5-5, the J gene TRBJ2-7, with 7 bases aligning to TRBD1. In germline, CDR1 is SGHKS, CDR2 YYEKEE (reference sequence). Losses at the gene ends were 1 base for V and 2 bases for J; bases not matched to a gene: 6. The CDR3 is 15 amino acids. CDR3 coding DNA: TGTGCCAGCAGCTTGTTGGGGACAGCAACCTACGAGCAGTACTTC. It yields the protein CASSLLGTATYEQYF.

The gene calls are TRBV4-2 and TRBJ2-7; TRBD2 matches 8 bases. V gave up 1 base and J gave up 2 bases; unmatched junction bases: 4. CDR1 is LGHNA, CDR2 YNFKEQ, per germline. The CDR3 is 15 amino acids. In nucleotides, the CDR3 is TGTGCCAGCAGCCAAGCTACTAGCGGTACCTACGAGCAGTACTTC. It codes for CASSQATSGTYEQYF.

The V and J genes are TRBV5-1 and TRBJ2-3, with D uncertain. In germline, CDR1 is SGHRS, CDR2 YFSETQ. V lost 2 bases to trimming and J lost 0 bases, with 13 bases between them. The CDR3 runs to 16 residues. For the CDR3, the DNA is TGCGCCAGCAGCTTAAGCCCAGCGAGAAGCACAGATACGCAGTATTTT. It yields the protein CASSLSPARSTDTQYF.

V and J are TRBV4-1 and TRBJ1-3; D not resolved. Between the trimmed V and J ends, which lost 4 bases and 4 bases, there was a span of 14 bases. Germline-derived CDR1 and CDR2 are MGHRA and YSYEKL. The CDR3 is 15 amino acids. The CDR3 spells CASSPIRELGNTIYF. The DNA of the CDR3 is TGCGCCAGCAGCCCGATCCGGGAACTAGGAAACACCATATATTTT.

In its sample, this clone was seen a few times. The rearrangement uses TRBV27 and TRBJ2-2, with 15 positions matching TRBD2. J lost 7 bases, V lost 7 bases, and 7 bases had no gene match. Per germline, CDR1 MNHEY and CDR2 SMNVEV (reference sequence). The CDR3 contains 16 residues. The CDR3 here is CASIGLAGGRIGELFF. DNA for the CDR3: TGTGCCAGCATTGGACTAGCGGGGGGGCGGATCGGGGAGCTGTTTTTT.

The rearrangement joins TRBV7-9 to TRBJ2-3; the D gene is possibly TRBD2 (5 bases). Trimming took off 4 bases at V and 2 bases at J, with 13 bases between the two ends. The CDR3 consists of 15 residues. Germline values: CDR1 SEHNR, CDR2 FQNEAQ (reference sequence). The CDR3 DNA reads as TGTGCCAGCAGCTCCCAGAGCGGATACACAGATACGCAGTATTTT. Translation: CASSSQSGYTDTQYF.

On this clone: Other DNA sequences within the sample encode an identical CDR3. The chain joins TRBV6-5 to TRBJ2-5; 13 bases are shared with TRBD2. The CDR3 extends over 15 amino acids. The trim removed 2 bases at V and 4 bases at J, leaving 1 base unmatched. Germline CDR1 and CDR2: MNHEY and SVGAGI. The CDR3 loop is CASSYRLAGGETQYF. CDR3 nucleotide sequence: TGTGCCAGCAGTTACCGACTAGCGGGAGGAGAGACCCAGTACTTC.

The chain links TRBV4-3 to TRBJ1-1, with 7 bases matching TRBD1. From germline, CDR1 is LGHNA and CDR2 YSLEER. This CDR3 spans 15 amino acids. After removal of 4 bases from V and 5 bases from J, the junction contained 10 bases not matched to a gene. The CDR3 sequence: CASSRLGAGGTEAFF. As DNA, the CDR3 is TGCGCCAGCAGCCGCCTAGGGGCAGGGGGGACTGAAGCTTTCTTT.